This T cell receptor (beta chain) was captured by sequencing in a study of cytotoxic CD8 clonotypes in ibrutinib-treated CLL. The intended depth for sequencing was 1 in 200,000 to 1 in 1 million T cells. Sequencing used immunoSEQ multiplex PCR; TCRdb keeps in-frame clones, though not all of them. There are 52,000 or so clones in the sample; around 78% occur only once, and around 21% lies in the top ten. In germline, CDR1 is SGHDT, CDR2 YYEEEE. This CDR3 contains 13 residues. V shed 4 bases and J shed 4 bases, with 10 bases lying between them. The sample here was PBMCs, taken after 24 months of ibrutinib treatment. The receptor comes from a human donor with chronic lymphocytic leukemia. This rearrangement joins TRBV5-6 to TRBJ2-3; D remains unclear. The CDR3 region is CASSTTGPDTQYF. The CDR3 bases are TGTGCCAGCAGCACCACGGGCCCAGATACGCAGTATTTT.